These T cell receptor beta chains were read from a single sample in a study of cytomegalovirus exposure and HLA in healthy donors. Repertoires were generated with immunoSEQ multiplex PCR, while TCRdb's copy carries only in-frame clones and drops some. The sample consists of about 150,000 clones, 65% to 85% of them appearing once. Sequenced input: PBMCs. These receptors were collected from a woman in her 50s in good health and CMV-seropositive. CDR3s include the opening cysteine and the closing phenylalanine or tryptophan. Fields, in order: J gene, V gene, clone size, D gene, CDR3 DNA, CDR3 protein. The D gene is left open where the match is weak. Size values are once, few and many counts, or a class for expanded clones, and some rows have none.

>TRBJ1-2|TRBV11-3|.|.
TGTGCCAGCAGCTTAGTCACAGGGCCCCAAAACTATGGCTACACCTTC
CASSLVTGPQNYGYTF
>TRBJ1-1|TRBV30|few|.
TGTGCCTGGAGCGGGATGCGTAACACTGAAGCTTTCTTT
CAWSGMRNTEAFF
>TRBJ2-3|TRBV7-2|.|TRBD2
TGTGCCAGCAGCTTGGAAGCGGGAGAGGATACGCAGTATTTT
CASSLEAGEDTQYF
>TRBJ2-3|TRBV5-1|.|TRBD2
TGCGCCAGCAGCTTGGGGCTAGCGGGAGATACGCAGTATTTT
CASSLGLAGDTQYF
>TRBJ1-2|TRBV6-5|.|TRBD1
TGTGCCAGCAGTTGGGGACAGGCTAACTATGGCTACACCTTC
CASSWGQANYGYTF
>TRBJ2-1|TRBV7-2|once|.
TGTGCCAGCAGCTTAGGGGTCCTAGCGCAGGAGCAGTTCTTC
CASSLGVLAQEQFF
>TRBJ2-1|TRBV28|.|.
TGTGCCAGCAGTCCCCTTAGCAATGAGCAGTTCTTC
CASSPLSNEQFF
>TRBJ2-7|TRBV10-3|.|.
TGTGCCATCAGTGAGTCGACAGACGAGCAGTACTTC
CAISESTDEQYF
>TRBJ1-3|TRBV5-4|once|.
TGTGCCAGCAGCTTCGGGAGGCAGACCTCTGGAAACACCATATATTTT
CASSFGRQTSGNTIYF
>TRBJ2-1|TRBV7-9|.|TRBD2
TGTGCCAGCAGCCCCAGGACTAGCGGGGGAGCTTCCTACAATGAGCAGTTCTTC
CASSPRTSGGASYNEQFF
>TRBJ1-6|TRBV2|.|TRBD1
TGTGCCAGCAGTCCTCGGACAGGGGAAGGGTCACCCCTCCACTTT
CASSPRTGEGSPLHF
>TRBJ2-6|TRBV5-4|.|TRBD1
TGTGCCAGCAGCCCCGGGACAGGGTTCTCTGGGGCCAACGGCCTGACTTTC
CASSPGTGFSGANGLTF
>TRBJ1-4|TRBV6-6|.|.
TGTGCCAGCAGGTTACATGGACAGCCTAATGAAAAACTGTTTTTT
CASRLHGQPNEKLFF
>TRBJ1-5|TRBV2|.|.
TGTGCCAGCAGTCAAGACAGGCTTAATCAGCCCCAGCATTTT
CASSQDRLNQPQHF
>TRBJ1-1|TRBV30|.|.
TGTGCCTGGAGGGGGGCCTACACTGAAGCTTTCTTT
CAWRGAYTEAFF
>TRBJ2-6|TRBV2|.|.
TGTGCCAGCAGTGGGAAGGGAATCTCTCCTGGGGCCAACGGCCTGACTTTC
CASSGKGISPGANGLTF
>TRBJ2-5|TRBV2|.|.
TGTGCCAGCATCGGGGAAGAGACCCAGTACTTC
CASIGEETQYF
>TRBJ2-3|TRBV7-2|.|TRBD1
TGTGCCAGCAGCCTGGACAGGGCCTCCACAGATACGCAGTATTTT
CASSLDRASTDTQYF
>TRBJ1-1|TRBV18|.|TRBD1
TGTGCCAGCTCACCATCAGGGGGCGTCCCTGAAGCTTTCTTT
CASSPSGGVPEAFF
>TRBJ2-7|TRBV4-1|.|TRBD1
TGCGCCAGCAGCCGCAGACAGGGGAGCTCCTACGAGCAGTACTTC
CASSRRQGSSYEQYF
>TRBJ1-1|TRBV7-2|.|.
TGTGCCAGCAGCTCCAGACCAGGGGTCGTGAACACTGAAGCTTTCTTT
CASSSRPGVVNTEAFF
>TRBJ2-7|TRBV18|.|.
TGTGCCAGCTCACCACCGTCAAGCTGCGAGCAGTACTTC
CASSPPSSCEQYF
>TRBJ2-3|TRBV5-8|.|.
TGTGCCAGCAGCCGGCCTGGGGGCACGCAGTATTTT
CASSRPGGTQYF
>TRBJ1-5|TRBV28|few|TRBD1
TGTGCCAGCAGGAAAACTCCGGGACAGGGACGCAATCAGCCCCAGCATTTT
CASRKTPGQGRNQPQHF